The 5 T cell receptor beta chains listed next were all sequenced from one sample in a study of T cells in Graves' hyperthyroidism and ophthalmopathy. It was RNA transcripts that yielded the amplified TCR beta CDR3 regions. A set of HTBI primers served as the primers for a first-round RT-PCR of the TCR CDR3. From the multiplex PCR reads, TCRdb called clonotypes with MiXCR, one entry per CDR3 protein. The sample carries around 720,000 distinct CDR3 sequences, around a third recorded once. The sample taken for sequencing was blood. All receptors derive from a woman in her thirties or forties with Graves' hyperthyroidism.

The chain has TRBV7-3 and TRBJ1-1, with D hard to call. Trimming stripped 6 bases from V and 1 base from J, with 12 bases between. The CDR3 has 14 amino acids. Looked up from germline, CDR1 is SGHTA and CDR2 is FQGTGA. Written as DNA, the CDR3 is TGTGCCAGCAGGAAGACGGCAGCGAACACTGAAGCTTTCTTT. This encodes CASRKTAANTEAFF.

In this sample, this clonotype turned up many times. The chain is built from TRBV12-3 or TRBV12-4 and TRBJ2-5; TRBD2 might be the D (6 bases). This CDR3 contains 11 residues. In DNA, the CDR3 is TGTGCGTCCAAACGGGGGGAGACCCAGTACTTC. As protein: CASKRGETQYF.

This clonotype was detected many times. V gene TRBV5-5 combines with J gene TRBJ1-2; D may be TRBD1 (5 bases). Per germline, CDR1 SGHKS and CDR2 YYEKEE (reference sequence). CDR3 length: 15 amino acids. V gave up 3 bases and J gave up 4 bases, with 16 bases separating them. The CDR3 reads CASSSRDPAFYGYTF. DNA for the CDR3: TGTGCCAGCAGCTCCCGGGACCCGGCCTTCTATGGCTACACCTTC.

A word on this clonotype: The CDR3 does not end in the conserved phenylalanine or tryptophan, so this is likely a read error. The V gene is TRBV7-2, the J gene TRBJ1-1, with D unresolved. Looked up from germline, CDR1 is SGHTA and CDR2 is FQGNSA. CDR3 length equals 11 residues. The CDR3, as DNA: TGTGCCAGCCGCTTAAACACTGAAGCTTTCCTT. Translating it yields CASRLNTEAFL.

This clonotype was counted ten times or more. The chain couples TRBV5-4 to TRBJ2-2; D unclear. The CDR3 extends over 15 amino acids. With 4 bases removed from V and 3 bases from J, the gap between germline ends came to 13 bases. Per germline, CDR1 SGHNT and CDR2 YYREEE (reference sequence). The CDR3 loop reads CASSRETYDTGELFF. CDR3 bases: TGTGCCAGCAGCCGAGAGACCTACGACACCGGGGAGCTGTTTTTT. Filled out from reference TRBV5-4 and TRBJ2-2, the complete variable domain reads ETGVTQSPTHLIKTRGQQVTLRCSSQSGHNTVSWYQQALGQGPQFIFQYYREEENGRGNFPPRFSGLQFPNYSSELNVNALELDDSALYLCASSRETYDTGELFFGEGSRLTVL.